A single sample gave rise to the 25 T cell receptor beta chains below, sequenced in a study of CD4+ T cells in melanoma. Sequencing was performed with immunoSEQ multiplex PCR; in TCRdb, only in-frame clones are kept and a portion is missing. The data hold more than 20,000 clones, with over 75% observed a single time. Sequencing input: cells from a culture (not recorded whether cultured in vitro). The receptors shown here come from a human donor with melanoma.

J is TRBJ2-3 and V is TRBV6-1; D is possibly TRBD2 (6 bases). The CDR3 extends over 12 amino acids. The germline CDR1 and CDR2 sequences are MNHNS and SASEGT. The germline V and J ends were trimmed by 11 bases and 11 bases, with 20 bases remaining between them. CDR3 sequence reads: CAYGGVPQEQYF. CDR3 DNA: TGTGCCTACGGCGGGGTTCCCCAGGAGCAGTATTTT.

The chain has TRBV6-5 and TRBJ2-7; TRBD1 matches 11 bases. V gave up 7 bases and J gave up 4 bases; unmatched junction bases: 6. The CDR3 loop spans 14 amino acids. CDR1 is MNHEY, CDR2 SVGAGI, per germline. The CDR3 loop is CASISGQGAYEQYF. The CDR3 bases are TGTGCCAGCATCTCCGGACAGGGGGCTTACGAGCAGTACTTC.

This clone was found a few times. CDR3 region: CASSVTSGVHEQYF. The CDR3 DNA sequence: TGTGCCAGCAGCGTCACTAGCGGGGTCCACGAGCAGTACTTC. The V call is TRBV9, the J call TRBJ2-7, with TRBD2 matching 10 bases. The CDR3 has 14 amino acids. Trimming took 2 bases from V and 5 from J; bases not matched to a gene: 4. In germline, CDR1 is SGDLS, CDR2 YYNGEE.

The rearrangement uses TRBV9 and TRBJ2-3, with D perhaps matching TRBD2 (7 bases). The V and J ends lost 4 bases and 0 bases respectively, with 12 bases between them. CDR1 is SGDLS, CDR2 YYNGEE, per germline. The CDR3 runs to 15 residues. The CDR3 region has the DNA TGTGCCAGCAGCTCGGGGGGCTGGAGCACAGATACGCAGTATTTT. Translation: CASSSGGWSTDTQYF. Together with reference TRBV9 and TRBJ2-3, the CDR3 gives the full variable domain: DSGVTQTPKHLITATGQRVTLRCSPRSGDLSVYWYQQSLDQGLQFLIQYYNGEERAKGNILERFSAQQFPDLHSELNLSSLELGDSALYFCASSSGGWSTDTQYFGPGTRLTVL.

This chain connects TRBV4-1 to TRBJ2-1; D not resolved. Germline values: CDR1 MGHRA, CDR2 YSYEKL. The CDR3 is made up of 15 amino acids. The V gene lost 4 bases and the J gene lost 6 bases, with 16 bases spanning the gap. In DNA, the CDR3 is TGCGCCAGCAGCCTGGGCCTACCTGCCCTCAATGAGCAGTTCTTC. Its translation: CASSLGLPALNEQFF.

The chain employs TRBV5-1 and TRBJ2-7; D perhaps matches TRBD2 (6 bases). CDR1 and CDR2 (germline): SGHRS, YFSETQ. The CDR3 extends over 14 amino acids. The V end was cut by 4 bases, the J end by 4 bases, with 15 bases between. CDR3 DNA: TGCGCCAGCAGCCATCCGGGACTCCCTTACGAGCAGTACTTC. Its translation is CASSHPGLPYEQYF.

A single count supports this clone. V is TRBV6-1 and J is TRBJ2-1, with 9 bases lining up with TRBD1. The CDR3 totals 15 residues. Germline V gene sequence: CDR1 MNHNS, CDR2 SASEGT. The V segment lost 9 bases and the J segment 7 bases; nucleotides outside the gene matches: 13. CDR3 DNA sequence: TGTGCCAGTATCGACGTGGGACAGGGCGCAAATGAGCAGTTCTTC. Its translation is CASIDVGQGANEQFF.

This rearrangement joins TRBV19 to TRBJ1-6; TRBD1 matches 8 bases. V gave up 4 bases and J gave up 4 bases; unmatched junction bases: 3. Germline V CDR1 and CDR2: LNHDA, SQIVND (reference sequence). CDR3 size: 15 residues. The CDR3 region is CASSTGQVYNSPLHF. CDR3 DNA sequence: TGTGCCAGTAGTACGGGACAGGTATATAATTCACCCCTCCACTTT.

This clone was counted once. The J gene is TRBJ2-2, the V gene TRBV18; D uncertain. The CDR3 is 14 residues long. Germline loops: CDR1 KGHSH, CDR2 LQKENI. The V gene lost 0 bases and the J gene lost 4 bases, with 6 bases spanning the gap. The CDR3 DNA reads as TGTGCCAGCTCACCACCGAAAGGCACCGGGGAGCTGTTTTTT. Translating it yields CASSPPKGTGELFF.

This chain joins TRBV6-1 and TRBJ1-5; TRBD1 agrees at 7 bases. Per germline, CDR1 MNHNS and CDR2 SASEGT. V lost 9 bases, J lost 0 bases, and 2 bases stayed unmatched. CDR3 size: 13 residues. The CDR3 spells CASQGGSNQPQHF. The CDR3 bases are TGTGCCAGTCAGGGGGGTAGCAATCAGCCCCAGCATTTT.

The chain combines TRBV7-8 with TRBJ2-4; D uncertain. The V end was cut by 1 base, the J end by 1 base, with 20 bases between. Per germline, CDR1 SGHVS and CDR2 FQNEAQ. The CDR3 is made up of 19 amino acids. The CDR3 sequence is CASSLDGSSEWSAKNIQYF. The CDR3 DNA is TGTGCCAGCAGCTTAGACGGCAGTAGTGAGTGGTCGGCCAAAAACATTCAGTACTTC.

The CDR3 region has the DNA TGTGCCAGCAGCCCCCCTAGCGGGGGTCCGAACACCGGGGAGCTGTTTTTT. Translation: CASSPPSGGPNTGELFF. The genes are TRBV5-8 and TRBJ2-2; TRBD2 agrees at 10 bases. V lost 4 bases, J lost 0 bases, and 6 bases stayed unmatched. Germline V gene sequence: CDR1 SGHTS, CDR2 YDEGEE. There are 17 residues in the CDR3.

V and J are TRBV4-2 and TRBJ2-7, with D possibly TRBD2 on 8 matching bases. This CDR3 region has 16 residues. From germline, CDR1 is LGHNA and CDR2 YNFKEQ. V lost 1 base and J 2 bases, leaving 15 bases between the germline ends. CDR3 coding DNA: TGTGCCAGCAGCCAAGCCCCGGGAGGGGGCCCCTACGAGCAGTACTTC. As protein: CASSQAPGGGPYEQYF.

V gene TRBV7-9 combines with J gene TRBJ2-3; 16 bases map to TRBD2. Germline loops: CDR1 SEHNR, CDR2 FQNEAQ (reference sequence). CDR3 length: 17 amino acids. Unmatched junction bases numbered 6, after V lost 4 bases and J lost 5 bases. CDR3 sequence: CASSSGTSGGEGDTQYF. The CDR3 DNA follows: TGTGCCAGCAGCTCAGGGACTAGCGGGGGGGAAGGAGATACGCAGTATTTT.

J is TRBJ1-1 and V is TRBV6-6; no reliable D call. The V end was cut by 6 bases, the J end by 5 bases, with 10 bases between. Per the germline V gene, CDR1 is MNHNY and CDR2 is SVGAGI (reference sequence). The CDR3 loop spans 12 amino acids. The CDR3 is CASSYRRTEAFF. CDR3 DNA: TGTGCCAGCAGCTACCGTAGGACTGAAGCTTTCTTT.

The V gene is TRBV5-1, the J gene TRBJ2-3, with D possibly being TRBD2 (6 bases). From germline, CDR1 is SGHRS and CDR2 YFSETQ. The CDR3 loop spans 13 amino acids. V lost 5 bases and J 3 bases, leaving 10 bases between the germline ends. Written as DNA, the CDR3 is TGCGCCAGCAGACGGGGGACGACAGATACGCAGTATTTT. Amino acid sequence: CASRRGTTDTQYF.

This chain joins TRBV5-1 and TRBJ2-4; D uncertain. Trimming shortened V by 0 bases and J by 0 bases, and 4 bases separated the two germline ends. Germline V lookup: CDR1 SGHRS, CDR2 YFSETQ. This CDR3 region has 14 residues. The CDR3 region is CASSLELAKNIQYF. CDR3 nucleotide sequence: TGCGCCAGCAGCTTGGAGTTAGCCAAAAACATTCAGTACTTC.

This clone was observed once. The chain carries TRBV7-9 and TRBJ2-5; D possibly corresponds to TRBD2 (6 bases). Germline V gene data show CDR1 as SEHNR and CDR2 as FQNEAQ (reference sequence). This CDR3 is built from 11 residues. Trimming pared 1 base from V and 10 bases from J, leaving 7 bases between. Written as DNA, the CDR3 is TGTGCCAGCAGCTTAGGCGGGATCCAGTACTTC. Amino acid sequence: CASSLGGIQYF.

The genes are TRBV7-9 and TRBJ2-1; D not resolved. Germline CDR1 SEHNR, CDR2 FQNEAQ (reference sequence). The V end was cut by 5 bases, the J end by 8 bases, with 16 bases between. The CDR3 totals 14 residues. The CDR3, as DNA: TGTGCCAGCAGCCATCGTGGTTATTTCGATGAGCAGTTCTTC. This gives the protein CASSHRGYFDEQFF.

This chain joins TRBV18 and TRBJ1-2, with D perhaps TRBD1 (6 bases). V lost 3 bases and J 5 bases, leaving 16 bases between the germline ends. The CDR3 loop spans 15 amino acids. Germline CDR1 and CDR2: KGHSH and LQKENI. CDR3 region: CASSPGDRLGYGYTF. Written as DNA, the CDR3 is TGTGCCAGCTCACCGGGAGACAGGTTGGGTTATGGCTACACCTTC.

This chain uses TRBV13 with TRBJ1-1; tentatively, D is TRBD1 (5 bases). Germline-derived CDR1 and CDR2 are PRHDT and FYEKMQ (reference sequence). V was cut by 5 bases and J by 8 bases, with 21 bases left in between. The CDR3 is made up of 15 amino acids. The CDR3 loop is CASSVGTGLPPEAFF. CDR3 in DNA: TGTGCCAGCAGCGTCGGGACGGGACTCCCGCCCGAAGCTTTCTTT.

The chain couples TRBV7-9 to TRBJ1-1; 7 positions match TRBD1. There are 18 residues in the CDR3. The trim removed 6 bases at V and 1 base at J, leaving 17 bases unmatched. From germline, CDR1 is SEHNR and CDR2 FQNEAQ (reference sequence). This CDR3 is CASRQTFVTGTENTEAFF. CDR3 in DNA: TGTGCCAGCAGGCAGACGTTTGTTACCGGGACAGAGAACACTGAAGCTTTCTTT.

This clone came up a few times. The CDR3 DNA is TGTGCCAGCAGGACCGGGACAGGGGGCAATCAGCCCCAGCATTTT. This sequence encodes CASRTGTGGNQPQHF. The rearrangement links TRBV6-5 to TRBJ1-5, with 10 bases lining up with TRBD1. This CDR3 has 15 residues. The junction had 4 bases not matched to a gene; V was cut back by 6 bases and J by 2 bases. Germline lookup yields CDR1 MNHEY and CDR2 SVGAGI.

The CDR3 is CASSLVTGEAYEQYF. The CDR3 DNA follows: TGTGCCAGCAGTTTAGTGACAGGGGAAGCCTACGAGCAGTACTTC. The chain combines TRBV28 with TRBJ2-7; TRBD1 aligns across 8 bases. V dropped 2 bases and J dropped 2; count of bases not matched to a gene: 5. Germline V lookup: CDR1 MDHEN, CDR2 SYDVKM. The CDR3 length is 15 residues.

The CDR3 DNA reads TGTGCTAGTGGTTCCCCAACAAACGAGCAGTACTTC. This gives the protein CASGSPTNEQYF. V is TRBV12-5 and J is TRBJ2-7; D is undetermined. CDR3 length equals 12 residues. Germline assignment: CDR1 LGHNT and CDR2 FRNRAP. The V end was cut by 4 bases, the J end by 5 bases, with 9 bases between.